This T cell receptor (beta chain) was sequenced in a study of beta chain features in type 1 diabetes. Points from the study as a whole: There was a moderate but significant shortening of TCRB CDR3s in all four CD4+ subsets of Type 1 diabetes patients.

Isolated RNA was reverse transcribed in full, so expressed TCRB transcripts were sequenced. Assay used: immunoSEQ multiplex PCR; TCRdb lists only in-frame clones, some missing. The table records about 650,000 clones, 9.5% to 15% of them present only once. Looked up from germline, CDR1 is SEHNR and CDR2 is FQNEAQ (reference sequence). V was clipped by 3 bases and J by 1 base; unmatched bases: 6. This CDR3 region has 15 residues. This clone was seen a few times. As yet, its antigen is unknown. The TCR was taken from a man aged 25 to 40 with type 1 diabetes. Sequencing used naive CD4+ T cells from blood. The chain links TRBV7-9 to TRBJ2-7; 7 positions match TRBD1. CDR3 residues: CASSFRQGLSYEQYF. CDR3 bases: TGTGCCAGCAGCTTCCGACAGGGATTGTCCTACGAGCAGTACTTC. The variable domain in full, completed from reference TRBV7-9 and TRBJ2-7, reads DTGVSQNPRHKITKRGQNVTFRCDPISEHNRLYWYRQTLGQGPEFLTYFQNEAQLEKSRLLSDRFSAERPKGSFSTLEIQRTEQGDSAMYLCASSFRQGLSYEQYFGPGTRLTVT.